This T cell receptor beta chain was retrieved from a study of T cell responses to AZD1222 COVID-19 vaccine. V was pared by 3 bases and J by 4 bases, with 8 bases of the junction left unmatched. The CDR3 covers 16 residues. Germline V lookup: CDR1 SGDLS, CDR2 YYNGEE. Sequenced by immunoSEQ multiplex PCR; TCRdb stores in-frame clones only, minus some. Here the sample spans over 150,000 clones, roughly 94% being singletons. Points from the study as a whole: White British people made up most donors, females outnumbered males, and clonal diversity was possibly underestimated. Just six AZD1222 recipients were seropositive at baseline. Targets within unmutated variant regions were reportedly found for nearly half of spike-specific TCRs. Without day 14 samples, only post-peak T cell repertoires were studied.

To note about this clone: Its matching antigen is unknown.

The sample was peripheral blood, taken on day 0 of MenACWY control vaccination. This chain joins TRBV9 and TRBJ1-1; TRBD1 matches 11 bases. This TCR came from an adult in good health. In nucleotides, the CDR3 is TGTGCCAGCAGCGACAGAACCGGGACAGGGGGCACTGAAGCTTTCTTT. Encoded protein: CASSDRTGTGGTEAFF.